A selection of T cell receptor beta chains follows, all from one sample in a study of blood T cell repertoires in COVID-19. Here immunoSEQ multiplex PCR was the method, and the copy in TCRdb shows in-frame clones only, minus some. The table has about 210,000 clones, 75% to 90% seen once; the top ten hold around a sixth. The sequenced sample was PBMCs or T cells enriched from blood (not recorded which). These receptors originate from a man between 35 and 55 years old who had recovered from COVID-19. Each CDR3 is given with its conserved first and last residue. A D gene is named only where the DNA matches it firmly. Not all rows give a size; the values are once, few, many and, for expanded clones, a class.

J gene: TRBJ1-6
V gene: TRBV6-5
clone size: NA
D gene: NA
CDR3 protein: CASSSQGSMHSPLHF
CDR3 DNA: TGTGCCAGCAGTTCACAGGGTTCAATGCATTCACCCCTCCACTTT

J gene: TRBJ1-3
V gene: TRBV27
clone size: NA
D gene: NA
CDR3 protein: CASSLLNYSGNTIYF
CDR3 DNA: TGTGCCAGCAGTTTATTAAACTACTCTGGAAACACCATATATTTT

J gene: TRBJ2-7
V gene: TRBV5-6
clone size: NA
D gene: TRBD2
CDR3 protein: CASTQGSTGGIHEQYF
CDR3 DNA: TGTGCCAGCACCCAAGGGTCAACCGGGGGGATCCACGAGCAGTACTTC

J gene: TRBJ1-2
V gene: TRBV4-1
clone size: NA
D gene: NA
CDR3 protein: CASSQDGGNVYGYTF
CDR3 DNA: TGCGCCAGCAGCCAAGACGGGGGGAATGTCTATGGCTACACCTTC

J gene: TRBJ1-2
V gene: TRBV19
clone size: NA
D gene: NA
CDR3 protein: CASSRTVDNYGYTF
CDR3 DNA: TGTGCCAGTAGCAGGACAGTGGACAACTATGGCTACACCTTC

J gene: TRBJ2-7
V gene: TRBV21-1
clone size: NA
D gene: NA
CDR3 protein: CATRHRREFHYEQYF
CDR3 DNA: TGTGCCACGAGGCATCGCAGGGAATTCCACTACGAGCAGTACTTC

J gene: TRBJ2-7
V gene: TRBV11-2
clone size: NA
D gene: NA
CDR3 protein: CASDIRGIHEQYF
CDR3 DNA: TGTGCCAGCGATATCAGGGGAATCCACGAGCAGTACTTC

J gene: TRBJ1-3
V gene: TRBV3-1/TRBV3-2
clone size: NA
D gene: NA
CDR3 protein: CASSQSLSGAGNTIYF
CDR3 DNA: TGTGCCAGCAGCCAGAGCCTAAGCGGGGCTGGAAACACCATATATTTT

J gene: TRBJ1-2
V gene: TRBV2
clone size: NA
D gene: NA
CDR3 protein: CASSQTGPYGYTF
CDR3 DNA: TGTGCCAGCAGTCAGACAGGCCCCTATGGCTACACCTTC

J gene: TRBJ2-7
V gene: TRBV6-5
clone size: NA
D gene: TRBD1
CDR3 protein: CASSKTGSFSYEQYF
CDR3 DNA: TGTGCCAGCAGTAAGACAGGGTCTTTCTCCTACGAGCAGTACTTC

J gene: TRBJ2-7
V gene: TRBV4-1
clone size: few
D gene: NA
CDR3 protein: CASSQLSGIAYEQYF
CDR3 DNA: TGCGCCAGCAGCCAATTGTCGGGGATTGCCTACGAGCAGTACTTC

J gene: TRBJ2-2
V gene: TRBV21-1
clone size: NA
D gene: NA
CDR3 protein: CASSKKRQESSGRAGTGELFF
CDR3 DNA: TGTGCCAGCAGCAAAAAAAGGCAAGAGTCTAGCGGGAGGGCTGGAACCGGGGAGCTGTTTTTT

J gene: TRBJ1-2
V gene: TRBV7-2
clone size: NA
D gene: TRBD1
CDR3 protein: CASSFTGTGGNRGYTF
CDR3 DNA: TGTGCCAGCAGTTTCACCGGGACAGGGGGCAATCGTGGCTACACCTTC

J gene: TRBJ1-2
V gene: TRBV19
clone size: NA
D gene: NA
CDR3 protein: CASSISGIGYGYTF
CDR3 DNA: TGTGCCAGTAGTATATCAGGGATCGGCTATGGCTACACCTTC

J gene: TRBJ2-7
V gene: TRBV10-1
clone size: NA
D gene: TRBD1
CDR3 protein: CASSPGTGGYEQYF
CDR3 DNA: TGCGCCAGCAGTCCCGGGACAGGGGGCTACGAGCAGTACTTC

J gene: TRBJ2-3
V gene: TRBV30
clone size: NA
D gene: TRBD2
CDR3 protein: CAWTSGSSSLFRQYF
CDR3 DNA: TGTGCCTGGACTAGCGGGAGTTCTTCATTATTCCGGCAGTATTTT

J gene: TRBJ2-2
V gene: TRBV13
clone size: NA
D gene: TRBD1
CDR3 protein: CASSDGDRENTGELFF
CDR3 DNA: TGTGCCAGCAGCGACGGGGACAGGGAGAACACCGGGGAGCTGTTTTTT

J gene: TRBJ2-5
V gene: TRBV29-1
clone size: NA
D gene: TRBD1
CDR3 protein: CSVGYGTAQETQYF
CDR3 DNA: TGCAGCGTGGGATATGGGACAGCTCAAGAGACCCAGTACTTC

J gene: TRBJ1-5
V gene: TRBV7-8
clone size: NA
D gene: NA
CDR3 protein: CASSPTWGAQHF
CDR3 DNA: TGTGCCAGCAGCCCCACCTGGGGGGCCCAGCATTTT

J gene: TRBJ1-2
V gene: TRBV24-1
clone size: NA
D gene: NA
CDR3 protein: CATSAGRGVDYGYTF
CDR3 DNA: TGTGCCACCAGCGCGGGTCGGGGGGTGGACTATGGCTACACCTTC

J gene: TRBJ2-7
V gene: TRBV11-2
clone size: NA
D gene: TRBD2
CDR3 protein: CASSSDGLAGGLQYF
CDR3 DNA: TGTGCCAGCAGCTCCGACGGACTAGCGGGAGGGTTGCAGTACTTC

J gene: TRBJ1-3
V gene: TRBV7-2
clone size: NA
D gene: TRBD1
CDR3 protein: CASSLGTGTGNTIYF
CDR3 DNA: TGTGCCAGCAGCTTAGGGACAGGGACTGGAAACACCATATATTTT

J gene: TRBJ1-4
V gene: TRBV2
clone size: NA
D gene: NA
CDR3 protein: CASSHESPGSTNEKLFF
CDR3 DNA: TGTGCCAGCAGTCACGAGAGTCCAGGGTCAACTAATGAAAAACTGTTTTTT

J gene: TRBJ1-1
V gene: TRBV24-1
clone size: NA
D gene: NA
CDR3 protein: CATSDGHRAEAFF
CDR3 DNA: TGTGCCACCAGTGATGGGCACAGGGCTGAAGCTTTCTTT

J gene: TRBJ2-7
V gene: TRBV9
clone size: NA
D gene: NA
CDR3 protein: CASSVGLSLADEQYF
CDR3 DNA: TGTGCCAGCAGCGTAGGACTTTCTCTCGCGGACGAGCAGTACTTC

J gene: TRBJ1-2
V gene: TRBV6-5
clone size: NA
D gene: NA
CDR3 protein: CASRGIGTNPYGYTF
CDR3 DNA: TGTGCCAGCAGAGGGATAGGGACTAACCCCTATGGCTACACCTTC

J gene: TRBJ1-1
V gene: TRBV7-8
clone size: NA
D gene: TRBD1
CDR3 protein: CASSLSTGEFTEAFF
CDR3 DNA: TGTGCCAGCAGCTTATCGACAGGGGAGTTCACTGAAGCTTTCTTT

J gene: TRBJ1-6
V gene: TRBV11-2
clone size: once
D gene: NA
CDR3 protein: CASSLISGGGSPLHF
CDR3 DNA: TGTGCCAGCAGCTTAATCTCCGGGGGGGGTTCACCCCTCCACTTT

J gene: TRBJ1-1
V gene: TRBV15
clone size: few
D gene: NA
CDR3 protein: CATSPGSMRSTEAFF
CDR3 DNA: TGTGCCACCAGCCCCGGTAGTATGAGATCCACTGAAGCTTTCTTT

J gene: TRBJ1-2
V gene: TRBV5-8
clone size: NA
D gene: TRBD1
CDR3 protein: CASSPGQGSYGYTF
CDR3 DNA: TGTGCCAGCAGCCCGGGACAGGGATCCTATGGCTACACCTTC

J gene: TRBJ1-4
V gene: TRBV2
clone size: once
D gene: NA
CDR3 protein: CASSGPTPGEKLFF
CDR3 DNA: TGTGCCAGCAGTGGTCCCACGCCGGGGGAAAAACTGTTTTTT

J gene: TRBJ1-5
V gene: TRBV28
clone size: NA
D gene: NA
CDR3 protein: CASSFTSLYRAQPQHF
CDR3 DNA: TGTGCCAGCAGTTTTACGTCCCTTTACAGGGCCCAGCCCCAGCATTTT

J gene: TRBJ2-1
V gene: TRBV4-1
clone size: NA
D gene: TRBD2
CDR3 protein: CASSQDSGAGALNEQFF
CDR3 DNA: TGCGCCAGCAGCCAAGATTCGGGAGCGGGAGCGTTGAATGAGCAGTTCTTC

J gene: TRBJ2-7
V gene: TRBV30
clone size: NA
D gene: TRBD2
CDR3 protein: CAWSGGVAGIYEQYF
CDR3 DNA: TGTGCCTGGAGTGGAGGGGTAGCGGGTATTTACGAGCAGTACTTC

J gene: TRBJ2-1
V gene: TRBV5-1
clone size: NA
D gene: NA
CDR3 protein: CASSLGTGEFYNEQFF
CDR3 DNA: TGCGCCAGCAGCTTGGGGACGGGAGAATTCTACAATGAGCAGTTCTTC

J gene: TRBJ2-7
V gene: TRBV2
clone size: NA
D gene: TRBD1
CDR3 protein: CASGRGPYEQYF
CDR3 DNA: TGTGCCAGCGGCAGGGGGCCGTACGAGCAGTACTTC

J gene: TRBJ1-3
V gene: TRBV7-4
clone size: many
D gene: TRBD1
CDR3 protein: CASSQGAGTGNTIYF
CDR3 DNA: TGTGCCAGCAGCCAGGGGGCGGGGACGGGAAACACCATATATTTT

J gene: TRBJ1-5
V gene: TRBV19
clone size: NA
D gene: NA
CDR3 protein: CASSIHGGKQPQHF
CDR3 DNA: TGTGCCAGTAGTATCCACGGGGGTAAGCAGCCCCAGCATTTT

J gene: TRBJ2-3
V gene: TRBV15
clone size: NA
D gene: TRBD1
CDR3 protein: CATSRDRFGTGASTDTQYF
CDR3 DNA: TGTGCCACCAGCAGAGATAGGTTTGGTACAGGGGCGAGCACAGATACGCAGTATTTT

J gene: TRBJ1-2
V gene: TRBV28
clone size: NA
D gene: NA
CDR3 protein: CASSLGQQVYGYTF
CDR3 DNA: TGTGCCAGCAGTTTAGGGCAGCAAGTTTATGGCTACACCTTC

J gene: TRBJ2-5
V gene: TRBV27
clone size: NA
D gene: TRBD2
CDR3 protein: CASSAGGPETQYF
CDR3 DNA: TGTGCCAGCAGTGCGGGAGGCCCAGAGACCCAGTACTTC

J gene: TRBJ1-1
V gene: TRBV29-1
clone size: NA
D gene: NA
CDR3 protein: CSAGQRNTEAFF
CDR3 DNA: TGCAGCGCAGGACAGCGGAACACTGAAGCTTTCTTT